This T cell receptor (beta chain) was identified in a study of blood T cell repertoires in COVID-19. Background on the study: COVID-19 samples, acute and convalescent, were from the United States, Italy and Spain. The cDNA or gDNA used as material had been derived from T cells, B-cell-depleted T cells, or PBMCs.

A single count supports this clone. Original processing methods: The authors estimated nucleated cell counts from reference gene primer amplification. Data came from immunoSEQ multiplex PCR; TCRdb stores just in-frame clones and leaves some out. V, J and clone size are taken as reported in that table, and D and trimming were inferred from the DNA itself. Here the sample spans about 200,000 clones, approximately 84% being singletons. Looked up from germline, CDR1 is SEHNR and CDR2 is FQNEAQ (reference sequence). V lost 11 bases to trimming and J lost 8 bases; unmatched junction nucleotides: 18. CDR3 size: 15 residues.

The sample consisted of peripheral blood. The chain recombines TRBV7-9 with TRBJ2-1, with 7 bases fitting TRBD2. The clonotype was recovered from a human donor with acute or convalescent COVID-19. The donor label of this sample is uncertain. This CDR3 is CAGGTTSQPRDEQFF. CDR3 coding DNA: TGTGCCGGCGGGACTACTAGCCAGCCTAGGGATGAGCAGTTCTTC.